This TCR beta chain was obtained from a study of beta chain features in type 1 diabetes. This clone was observed a few times. Its matching antigen is unknown. cDNA synthesis used the whole RNA isolate, giving expressed TCRB sequences. Assay: immunoSEQ multiplex PCR; the TCRdb copy retains only in-frame clones and omits some. Seen here are approximately 150,000 clones, approximately 10% observed once, and the top ten hold over 0.6%. Points from the study as a whole: Among patients with Type 1 diabetes, TCRB CDR3s were moderately but significantly shorter in every one of the four CD4+ subsets.

V lost 8 bases and J lost 5; bases outside the gene matches: 12. This CDR3 has 14 amino acids. Germline V gene sequence: CDR1 SQVTM, CDR2 ANQGSEA. Sequencing was performed on central memory CD4+ T cells from blood. The chain is built from TRBV29-1 and TRBJ2-3; 8 nucleotides line up with TRBD2. The TCR originated in a man aged 25 to 40 with type 1 diabetes. CDR3 loop: CSPQRGPPQDTQYF. CDR3 coding DNA: TGCAGCCCTCAGCGGGGGCCACCCCAAGATACGCAGTATTTT.